Shown below are 25 T cell receptor beta chains from a single sample sequenced in a study of T-cell reconstitution after alpha-beta-depleted transplantation in children. Unique molecular identifiers were used to barcode this TCRbeta library. TCRdb ran MiXCR on the PCR reads and lists one entry per CDR3 protein. This table has fewer than 700,000 distinct CDR3 sequences, approximately 13% appearing once. Sample: PBMCs, mostly from graft donor cells, taken 360 days after TCRalphabeta/CD19-depleted stem cell transplant. The source is a male patient between 5 and 17 years old who had a stem cell transplant for acute myeloid leukemia, so the T cells may come from the graft donor.

This clonotype was seen ten or more times. The chain couples TRBV29-1 to TRBJ2-5; D possibly corresponds to TRBD1 (7 bases). V was shortened by 3 bases and J by 5 bases, with 10 bases between the two germline ends. The CDR3 is made up of 12 amino acids. The germline gives CDR1 SQVTM, CDR2 ANQGSEA. This CDR3 reads CSVEEGAETQYF. CDR3 DNA sequence: TGCAGCGTTGAGGAGGGGGCCGAGACCCAGTACTTC.

This clonotype occurred many times. The rearrangement joins TRBV12-3 or TRBV12-4 to TRBJ1-2; tentative D call: TRBD1 (5 bases). This CDR3 comprises 14 residues. The V end was cut by 5 bases, the J end by 8 bases, with 18 bases between. The CDR3 bases are TGTGCCAGCAGTATCGGGACCCTGAGAGGGGGCTACACCTTC. Translation: CASSIGTLRGGYTF.

The rearrangement joins TRBV5-1 to TRBJ2-7; D may be TRBD2 (5 bases). Trimming removed 0 bases at V and 2 bases at J, with 12 bases between. Germline assignment: CDR1 SGHRS and CDR2 YFSETQ. This CDR3 spans 15 amino acids. The CDR3 DNA reads TGCGCCAGCAGCTTGGTCCGGGGTATTCCCTACGAGCAGTACTTC. Amino acids: CASSLVRGIPYEQYF.

There are a few counts of this clonotype. The chain employs TRBV20-1 and TRBJ2-7; possibly TRBD1 for D (7 bases). In germline, CDR1 is DFQATT, CDR2 SNEGSKA (reference sequence). V was clipped by 1 base and J by 3 bases, with 16 bases between them. The CDR3 is 15 residues long. DNA of the CDR3: TGCAGTGCTAGAGCCATGGACAGGAGGGGCTACGAGCAGTACTTC. Translating it yields CSARAMDRRGYEQYF.

DNA for the CDR3: TGTGCCAGCAGACTAGGACTCGCATGGAGCGAGCAGTACTTC. Protein product: CASRLGLAWSEQYF. V usage is TRBV27 and J usage is TRBJ2-7; D might be TRBD2 (5 bases). The CDR3 extends over 14 amino acids. V lost 6 bases to trimming and J lost 6 bases, with 18 bases between them. Germline V CDR1 and CDR2: MNHEY, SMNVEV (reference sequence).

The rearrangement links TRBV20-1 to TRBJ2-5; D remains unclear. Germline assignment: CDR1 DFQATT and CDR2 SNEGSKA (reference sequence). V gave up 0 bases and J gave up 0 bases, with 8 bases separating them. The CDR3 spans 14 residues. CDR3 DNA: TGCAGTGCTAGAGACGCGCGGAACCAAGAGACCCAGTACTTC. Its protein product is CSARDARNQETQYF.

In this sample, this clonotype turned up many times. The chain combines TRBV20-1 with TRBJ2-5; 8 bases map to TRBD2. Trimming took 3 bases from V and 4 from J; bases not matched to a gene: 10. Germline lookup yields CDR1 DFQATT and CDR2 SNEGSKA (reference sequence). The CDR3 spans 15 residues. CDR3 sequence reads: CSASFGREWRETQYF. In nucleotides, the CDR3 is TGCAGTGCTAGTTTCGGGAGGGAGTGGCGAGAGACCCAGTACTTC.

This clonotype was picked up a small number of times. This chain joins TRBV28 and TRBJ2-2; 7 nucleotides agree with TRBD2. The CDR3 spans 20 residues. The V and J ends lost 3 bases and 7 bases, in that order; junction bases with no gene match: 23. CDR1 is MDHEN and CDR2 is SYDVKM in the germline V gene. The CDR3 reads CASSFPSRQRDPARLGELFF. The CDR3 nucleotides are TGTGCCAGCAGTTTCCCAAGTCGGCAGCGGGACCCCGCCAGGCTCGGGGAGCTGTTTTTT.

This clonotype was observed many times. This rearrangement joins TRBV12-3 or TRBV12-4 to TRBJ2-3, with TRBD1 as a possible D gene (6 bases). Trimming removed 5 bases at V and 3 bases at J, with 12 bases between. CDR3 length equals 14 residues. This chain's CDR3 is CASSLTGFTDTQYF. CDR3 bases: TGTGCCAGCAGTCTTACAGGGTTTACAGATACGCAGTATTTT.

In this sample, this clonotype turned up a few times. The chain links TRBV7-9 to TRBJ2-1; D might be TRBD2 (6 bases). This CDR3 has 15 residues. The germline CDR1 and CDR2 sequences are SEHNR and FQNEAQ (reference sequence). V was pared by 7 bases and J by 0 bases, with 13 bases between. CDR3 residues: CASTTRLVSYNEQFF. In DNA form, the CDR3 reads TGTGCCAGCACCACCAGACTAGTCTCCTACAATGAGCAGTTCTTC. Drawing the rest from reference TRBV7-9 and TRBJ2-1, the complete variable domain is DTGVSQNPRHKITKRGQNVTFRCDPISEHNRLYWYRQTLGQGPEFLTYFQNEAQLEKSRLLSDRFSAERPKGSFSTLEIQRTEQGDSAMYLCASTTRLVSYNEQFFGPGTRLTVL.

This clonotype was found a few times. The chain carries TRBV30 and TRBJ2-1; 10 bases are a match to TRBD2. This CDR3 is built from 15 residues. V dropped 4 bases and J dropped 4; count of bases not matched to a gene: 7. CDR1 and CDR2 (germline): GTSNPN, SVGIG (reference sequence). Here the CDR3 DNA reads TGTGCCTGGAACGAGGGACTAGCGCGTTACAATGAGCAGTTCTTC. It yields the protein CAWNEGLARYNEQFF.

The chain combines TRBV7-3 with TRBJ1-1; D uncertain. This CDR3 spans 14 amino acids. V lost 5 bases, J lost 5 bases, and 15 bases lay in between. The germline gives CDR1 SGHTA, CDR2 FQGTGA. The CDR3 sequence is CASSPGPSWTEAFF. The CDR3 DNA is TGTGCCAGCAGCCCCGGACCCTCGTGGACTGAAGCTTTCTTT.

This clonotype has a handful of counts. The CDR3 bases are TGCGCCAGCAGCCAAGAGCCTAGCGGGAGGCAAGAGACCCAGTACTTC. Translating it yields CASSQEPSGRQETQYF. The chain uses TRBV4-3 and TRBJ2-5; 11 bases agree with TRBD2. Germline V gene data show CDR1 as LGHNA and CDR2 as YSLEER. This CDR3 comprises 16 residues. The V gene end was trimmed by 0 bases and the J gene end by 2 bases; junction bases not matched to a gene: 2.

The chain is built from TRBV20-1 and TRBJ2-3; 8 bases align to TRBD2. In germline, CDR1 is DFQATT, CDR2 SNEGSKA (reference sequence). The CDR3 is 15 residues long. The junction had 4 bases not matched to a gene; V was cut back by 1 base and J by 1 base. Here the CDR3 DNA reads TGCAGTGCTAGAGGTGGACTAGCCCGCACAGATACGCAGTATTTT. It codes for CSARGGLARTDTQYF.

This clonotype was seen a handful of times. V gene TRBV6-2 or TRBV6-3 combines with J gene TRBJ2-5; D perhaps matches TRBD2 (5 bases). Germline lookup yields CDR1 MNHEY and CDR2 SVGEGT. V lost 2 bases and J 5 bases, leaving 12 bases between the germline ends. The CDR3 extends over 14 amino acids. In DNA, the CDR3 is TGTGCCAGCAGTTACGTTAGGACTGTGGAGACCCAGTACTTC. Its translation is CASSYVRTVETQYF.

This clonotype was seen ten or more times. V and J are TRBV29-1 and TRBJ2-5; D not certain. The CDR3 sequence is 15 residues long. V was pared by 0 bases and J by 2 bases, with 13 bases between. Germline V CDR1 and CDR2: SQVTM, ANQGSEA. CDR3 nucleotide sequence: TGCAGCGTTGAAGAAATGGCAGGACCTCAAGAGACCCAGTACTTC. Its protein is CSVEEMAGPQETQYF.

The chain couples TRBV7-8 to TRBJ1-1; 8 nucleotides agree with TRBD1. J gave up 4 bases and V 4 bases, and 8 bases lay outside the gene matches. Germline CDR1 reads SGHVS; CDR2 reads FQNEAQ. The CDR3 runs 15 residues. CDR3 DNA sequence: TGTGCCAGCAGCTCACCAGGGGGCGCCGGCACTGAAGCTTTCTTT. Encoded protein: CASSSPGGAGTEAFF.

This clonotype was seen many times. The V gene is TRBV28, the J gene TRBJ2-7; D is unclear. This CDR3 contains 14 residues. Germline V gene lookup returns CDR1 MDHEN and CDR2 SYDVKM. The germline V and J ends were trimmed by 2 bases and 0 bases, with 8 bases remaining between them. This chain's CDR3 is CASSLDWLSYEQYF. CDR3 in DNA: TGTGCCAGCAGTTTAGACTGGCTCTCCTACGAGCAGTACTTC.

A few counts support this clonotype. V gene TRBV28 combines with J gene TRBJ2-5; 7 positions agree with TRBD2. The V gene end was trimmed by 5 bases and the J gene end by 2 bases; junction bases not matched to a gene: 8. The CDR3 is 15 residues long. Per the germline V gene, CDR1 is MDHEN and CDR2 is SYDVKM. CDR3: CASSDPGAGQETQYF. The CDR3 DNA reads TGTGCCAGCAGTGACCCGGGAGCGGGGCAAGAGACCCAGTACTTC.

This clonotype was recorded a few times. This sequence joins TRBV6-5 and TRBJ2-1; a possible D gene is TRBD1 (6 bases). The CDR3 has 17 residues. V lost 0 bases and J lost 0, with 12 bases in between. Per germline, CDR1 MNHEY and CDR2 SVGAGI. The CDR3 region is CASSYSKQGHSYNEQFF. CDR3 bases: TGTGCCAGCAGTTACTCGAAACAGGGCCACTCCTACAATGAGCAGTTCTTC.

This clonotype was counted many times. The V and J genes are TRBV6-5 and TRBJ2-3; D remains unclear. The germline CDR1 and CDR2 sequences are MNHEY and SVGAGI. Trimming left V 8 bases short and J 0 bases short, with 9 bases between. The CDR3 is made up of 13 amino acids. The chain's CDR3 is CASRNPSTDTQYF. The DNA of the CDR3 is TGTGCCAGCCGGAACCCTAGCACAGATACGCAGTATTTT.

In this sample, this clonotype turned up many times. This chain links TRBV7-2 with TRBJ2-7; a possible D gene is TRBD2 (5 bases). Germline loops: CDR1 SGHTA, CDR2 FQGNSA. This CDR3 comprises 14 residues. Trimming stripped 4 bases from V and 0 bases from J, with 10 bases between. For the CDR3, the DNA is TGTGCCAGCAGCTCGGACTGGAGCTCCTACGAGCAGTACTTC. It codes for CASSSDWSSYEQYF.

The sample holds many counts of this clonotype. V gene TRBV5-1 combines with J gene TRBJ1-5; 10 bases align to TRBD1. With 3 bases clipped from V and 2 bases from J, the junction kept 2 bases outside the gene matches. The CDR3 length is 15 residues. Germline assignment: CDR1 SGHRS and CDR2 YFSETQ. The CDR3 DNA follows: TGCGCCAGCAGCTCCGGGACAGGGGGCAATCAGCCCCAGCATTTT. This encodes CASSSGTGGNQPQHF.

V is TRBV30 and J is TRBJ2-1; 11 bases are shared with TRBD2. The CDR3 is 17 residues long. The V gene's germline CDR1 is GTSNPN and CDR2 SVGIG (reference sequence). V shed 1 base, J shed 4 bases, and the junction held 9 bases outside the gene matches. In nucleotides, the CDR3 is TGTGCCTGGAGTGGGTCATTAGCGGGAGGGCCTTACAATGAGCAGTTCTTC. This encodes CAWSGSLAGGPYNEQFF. Based on the CDR3 plus reference TRBV30 and TRBJ2-1, the full variable domain is SQTIHQWPATLVQPVGSPLSLECTVEGTSNPNLYWYRQAAGRGLQLLFYSVGIGQISSEVPQNLSASRPQDRQFILSSKKLLLSDSGFYLCAWSGSLAGGPYNEQFFGPGTRLTVL.

The chain links TRBV4-2 to TRBJ2-1; D unclear. V was clipped by 8 bases and J by 5 bases, with 13 bases between them. The CDR3 has 13 residues. Germline-derived CDR1 and CDR2 are LGHNA and YNFKEQ. CDR3 sequence reads: CASSTRANNEQFF. The CDR3 coding sequence is TGTGCCAGCTCTACCAGAGCGAACAATGAGCAGTTCTTC.